These 25 T cell receptor beta chains were all obtained from the same sample, sequenced in a study of cytomegalovirus exposure and HLA in healthy donors. It was with 60 Vbeta and 13 Jbeta primers that the PCR ran. TCRdb's table, derived via immunoSEQ multiplex PCR, lists solely in-frame clones and lacks some. This sample carries about 80,000 clones, more than 60% of them seen once, and the ten largest clones take over 10%. The material sequenced was PBMCs. The source of these receptors is a human donor in good health.

The DNA of the CDR3 is TGTGCCAGCAGTTACCGAGCGGGCCAGCCCCAGCATTTT. As protein: CASSYRAGQPQHF. J is TRBJ1-5 and V is TRBV6-5; D not certain. From germline, CDR1 is MNHEY and CDR2 SVGAGI. The V gene lost 2 bases and the J gene lost 7 bases, with 9 bases spanning the gap. This CDR3 contains 13 residues.

The CDR3 loop is CSVDGGGAWNEQFF. The CDR3 DNA sequence: TGCAGCGTTGATGGCGGGGGGGCATGGAATGAGCAGTTCTTC. This chain uses TRBV29-1 with TRBJ2-1; 9 bases match TRBD2. Germline lookup yields CDR1 SQVTM and CDR2 ANQGSEA. V lost 3 bases and J lost 7; bases outside the gene matches: 7. The CDR3 runs 14 residues.

This rearrangement joins TRBV19 to TRBJ1-4; TRBD1 agrees at 7 bases. The V gene end was trimmed by 4 bases and the J gene end by 5 bases; junction bases not matched to a gene: 10. CDR1 and CDR2 from the germline V gene are LNHDA and SQIVND (reference sequence). CDR3 size: 16 residues. CDR3 coding DNA: TGTGCCAGTAGTACGGGACAGACAAGAACAAATGAAAAACTGTTTTTT. Encoded protein: CASSTGQTRTNEKLFF.

This chain connects TRBV4-1 to TRBJ2-1; 10 bases agree with TRBD2. The CDR3 totals 14 residues. Losses at the gene ends were 2 bases for V and 9 bases for J; bases not matched to a gene: 4. The V gene's germline CDR1 is MGHRA and CDR2 YSYEKL. The chain's CDR3 is CASSQKLAGGEQFF. The CDR3 DNA follows: TGCGCCAGCAGCCAAAAATTAGCGGGGGGTGAGCAGTTCTTC.

V gene TRBV4-3 combines with J gene TRBJ2-3; 9 nucleotides match TRBD2. V dropped 4 bases and J dropped 0; count of bases not matched to a gene: 23. The CDR3 has 22 residues. CDR1 and CDR2 from the germline V gene are LGHNA and YSLEER. Written as DNA, the CDR3 is TGCGCCAGCAGCCCGCTGAGCCCGAGCGGGGGGACCATGCCTCCTAGCACAGATACGCAGTATTTT. It specifies CASSPLSPSGGTMPPSTDTQYF.

A word on this clone: This CDR3 fails to terminate in the conserved phenylalanine or tryptophan, so it likely reflects a read error. The DNA is omitted, as the CDR3 cannot be located on it reliably, and the CDR3 follows TCRdb's listing. The CDR3 sequence: CASSHRGYIV. The rearrangement joins TRBV5-6 to TRBJ1-2. The CDR3 length equals 10 residues, ends included. Germline V gene data show CDR1 as SGHDT and CDR2 as YYEEEE.

The chain couples TRBV7-9 to TRBJ2-3; 8 bases match TRBD2. CDR1 and CDR2 (germline): SEHNR, FQNEAQ (reference sequence). Unmatched junction bases numbered 9, after V lost 5 bases and J lost 5 bases. This CDR3 has 15 amino acids. The CDR3 reads CASSMDSGVVDTQYF. CDR3 nucleotides: TGTGCCAGCAGCATGGATAGCGGGGTCGTAGATACGCAGTATTTT.

The chain combines TRBV4-3 with TRBJ1-2; D possibly corresponds to TRBD1 (5 bases). The CDR3 spans 17 residues. Trimming left V 7 bases short and J 3 bases short, with 24 bases between. Germline values: CDR1 LGHNA, CDR2 YSLEER. The CDR3 region is CASNPEGPLAPHYGYTF. The CDR3 bases are TGCGCCAGCAACCCAGAGGGGCCCTTGGCCCCGCACTATGGCTACACCTTC.

The chain is built from TRBV6-5 and TRBJ1-1, with 7 bases fitting TRBD1. Germline CDR1 and CDR2: MNHEY and SVGAGI. CDR3 length: 11 residues. The V and J ends lost 7 bases and 12 bases, in that order; junction bases with no gene match: 8. Here the CDR3 DNA reads TGTGCCAGCATTGACAGGGACGGGTCTTTCTTT. This codes for CASIDRDGSFF.

The V and J genes are TRBV5-5 and TRBJ1-1, with 7 bases matching TRBD1. Germline V CDR1 and CDR2: SGHKS, YYEKEE (reference sequence). CDR3 length: 14 residues. J lost 7 bases, V lost 3 bases, and 9 bases had no gene match. The CDR3 sequence is CASSSDRFGGEAFF. Written as DNA, the CDR3 is TGTGCCAGCAGCTCGGACAGGTTCGGTGGTGAAGCTTTCTTT.

The genes are TRBV6-1 and TRBJ2-7, with 11 bases lining up with TRBD1. CDR3 length: 14 amino acids. CDR1 is MNHNS, CDR2 SASEGT, per germline. V lost 6 bases, J lost 6 bases, and 7 bases stayed unmatched. CDR3 in amino acids: CASRSDRGPLEQYF. CDR3 bases: TGTGCCAGCAGATCGGACAGGGGGCCCCTCGAGCAGTACTTC.

This rearrangement joins TRBV7-6 to TRBJ2-2; 10 bases fit TRBD2. Germline loops: CDR1 SGHVS, CDR2 FNYEAQ. V lost 4 bases and J lost 9; bases outside the gene matches: 11. The CDR3 runs to 16 residues. The CDR3 protein is CASSSRTSGLARELFF. In DNA form, the CDR3 reads TGTGCCAGCAGCTCTCGGACTAGCGGCCTTGCCCGGGAGCTGTTTTTT.

V and J are TRBV20-1 and TRBJ2-7; D remains unclear. Trimming stripped 6 bases from V and 4 bases from J, with 10 bases between. Germline V gene sequence: CDR1 DFQATT, CDR2 SNEGSKA (reference sequence). CDR3 length equals 11 residues. The CDR3 is CSANFRYEQYF. Here the CDR3 DNA reads TGCAGTGCAAATTTTAGATACGAGCAGTACTTC.

The chain recombines TRBV30 with TRBJ1-1, with D tentatively TRBD1 (6 bases). V lost 2 bases, J lost 6 bases, and 10 bases lay in between. CDR1 and CDR2 from the germline V gene are GTSNPN and SVGIG (reference sequence). This CDR3 is built from 12 residues. CDR3 residues: CAWSSGGPEAFF. CDR3 DNA: TGTGCCTGGAGTTCGGGGGGCCCTGAAGCTTTCTTT.

The rearrangement uses TRBV7-6 and TRBJ2-7; 8 nucleotides match TRBD2. The CDR3 runs 15 residues. V was clipped by 0 bases and J by 2 bases; unmatched bases: 3. Germline CDR1 is SGHVS and CDR2 is FNYEAQ. The CDR3 DNA reads as TGTGCCAGCAGCTTAGCTGGCGGGGGGACCTACGAGCAGTACTTC. Protein: CASSLAGGGTYEQYF.

The chain links TRBV6-5 to TRBJ1-2; no definite D call. There are 14 residues in the CDR3. Between the trimmed V and J ends, which lost 6 bases and 0 bases, there was a span of 11 bases. Germline V gene sequence: CDR1 MNHEY, CDR2 SVGAGI. CDR3 amino acids: CASRLSLANYGYTF. In nucleotides, the CDR3 is TGTGCCAGCAGACTCTCACTGGCTAACTATGGCTACACCTTC.

This rearrangement joins TRBV5-6 to TRBJ1-2, with D maybe TRBD1 (6 bases). In germline, CDR1 is SGHDT, CDR2 YYEEEE. V lost 4 bases to trimming and J lost 3 bases, with 22 bases between them. CDR3 length: 17 residues. The CDR3 nucleotides read TGTGCCAGCAGCCTAAGACAGGAGGTCTGGGTCGACTATGGCTACACCTTC. It specifies CASSLRQEVWVDYGYTF.

V usage is TRBV6-4 and J usage is TRBJ2-2; TRBD1 matches 8 bases. Germline CDR1 and CDR2: MRHNA and SNTAGT. J was trimmed by 1 base and V by 2 bases; bases with no gene match: 3. The length of the CDR3 is 16 residues. For the CDR3, the DNA is TGTGCCAGCAGTGACGGTGGGACAGGGAACACCGGGGAGCTGTTTTTT. This translates into CASSDGGTGNTGELFF.

The CDR3 spells CASRGRRDQPQHF. CDR3 DNA: TGTGCCAGCAGGGGGAGGCGAGATCAGCCCCAGCATTTT. The V call is TRBV6-5, the J call TRBJ1-5; D gene uncertain. This CDR3 spans 13 amino acids. The V and J ends lost 6 bases and 5 bases respectively, with 11 bases between them. Per the germline V gene, CDR1 is MNHEY and CDR2 is SVGAGI.

This clone was picked up a small number of times. The chain joins TRBV6-5 to TRBJ2-1; D gene ambiguous. V lost 3 bases and J lost 4, with 13 bases in between. CDR3 length equals 15 residues. From germline, CDR1 is MNHEY and CDR2 SVGAGI. Here the CDR3 DNA reads TGTGCCAGCAGTTATGGAAGGCAGGCTTACAATGAGCAGTTCTTC. Protein product: CASSYGRQAYNEQFF.

This chain joins TRBV29-1 and TRBJ2-5; TRBD2 might be the D (7 bases). V lost 7 bases, J lost 5 bases, and 20 bases lay in between. There are 14 residues in the CDR3. Germline V gene data show CDR1 as SQVTM and CDR2 as ANQGSEA. CDR3 sequence (DNA): TGCAGCGCCAATCCGGCAGGGAGGGGGGAGACCCAGTACTTC. It is translated as CSANPAGRGETQYF.

This chain connects TRBV5-1 to TRBJ1-3; D remains ambiguous. V lost 7 bases to trimming and J lost 0 bases, with 11 bases between them. Germline-derived CDR1 and CDR2 are SGHRS and YFSETQ. The CDR3 contains 14 residues. The CDR3 here is CASFDGSSGNTIYF. CDR3 nucleotide sequence: TGCGCCAGCTTCGACGGGAGCTCTGGAAACACCATATATTTT.

The chain joins TRBV7-9 to TRBJ1-1; D ambiguous. Germline V gene sequence: CDR1 SEHNR, CDR2 FQNEAQ (reference sequence). This CDR3 spans 16 amino acids. The V and J ends lost 0 bases and 0 bases respectively, with 11 bases between them. This CDR3 is CASSLAGGSMNTEAFF. Written as DNA, the CDR3 is TGTGCCAGCAGCTTAGCCGGAGGCAGCATGAACACTGAAGCTTTCTTT. Combining the CDR3 with reference TRBV7-9 and TRBJ1-1 gives the whole variable domain DTGVSQNPRHKITKRGQNVTFRCDPISEHNRLYWYRQTLGQGPEFLTYFQNEAQLEKSRLLSDRFSAERPKGSFSTLEIQRTEQGDSAMYLCASSLAGGSMNTEAFFGQGTRLTVV.

The gene calls are TRBV28 and TRBJ1-1; TRBD1 might be the D (6 bases). V dropped 6 bases and J dropped 4 bases, with 18 bases sitting between them. Per the germline V gene, CDR1 is MDHEN and CDR2 is SYDVKM. The CDR3 is made up of 15 amino acids. CDR3 region: CASRTEGGGSTEAFF. CDR3 nucleotides: TGTGCCAGCAGAACAGAAGGGGGGGGAAGCACTGAAGCTTTCTTT.

About this clone itself: Sequence at one end of the junction differs from germline and may be a read error. The chain recombines TRBV30 with TRBJ1-5, with TRBD1 matching over 7 bases. Germline CDR1 is GTSNPN and CDR2 is SVGIG (reference sequence). This CDR3 has 13 residues. DNA of the CDR3: TGTGCCTGGGACTCGACAGGGATCAAGCCCCAGAATTTT. The encoded protein is CAWDSTGIKPQNF.